Below, 28 T cell receptor beta chains from the same sample are listed, as sequenced in a study of CD8+CD57+ T cells in acquired aplastic anemia. Patients chosen for sequencing had shown CD8+CD57+ cell expansion by flow cytometry. The study profiled TCR beta VDJ and CDR3 using genomic DNA as template. MiXCR was run by TCRdb on the reads, yielding one entry per CDR3 protein. This sample has some 160,000 distinct CDR3 sequences; about 45% occur once, and the top ten carry approximately 3%. Sequencing was carried out using sorted CD4+, CD8+, or CD8+CD57+ T cells (not recorded which) from PBMCs. The receptor set was obtained from a human donor with aplastic anemia.

This clonotype was counted at least ten times. The CDR3 bases are TGTGCCAGCAGCTTTGCGGTCGGGACTAGCGGGAGTCTCGATGAGCAGTTCTTC. Amino acid sequence: CASSFAVGTSGSLDEQFF. This chain joins TRBV7-2 and TRBJ2-1, with 14 bases aligning to TRBD2. This CDR3 is built from 18 residues. Germline trimming cut 3 bases from V and 8 bases from J; bases unmatched to any gene: 12. CDR1 is SGHTA and CDR2 is FQGNSA in the germline V gene.

Ten or more counts support this clonotype. The chain recombines TRBV4-2 with TRBJ2-1; tentatively, D is TRBD2 (6 bases). The V and J ends lost 5 bases and 1 base respectively, with 18 bases between them. The CDR3 sequence is 17 residues long. Germline V gene lookup returns CDR1 LGHNA and CDR2 YNFKEQ. CDR3 nucleotides: TGTGCCAGCAGCGATCCCTCGCTAGCGAGATCCTACAATGAGCAGTTCTTC. This sequence encodes CASSDPSLARSYNEQFF.

This clonotype was found many times. The rearrangement links TRBV19 to TRBJ2-1; D remains unclear. The CDR3 extends over 14 amino acids. Germline CDR1 LNHDA, CDR2 SQIVND (reference sequence). V gave up 5 bases and J gave up 1 base, with 9 bases separating them. The CDR3 bases are TGTGCCAGTAGTCCCGATAAGTCCTACAATGAGCAGTTCTTC. This encodes CASSPDKSYNEQFF.

This clonotype has at least ten counts. This rearrangement joins TRBV5-1 to TRBJ2-1; unclear D gene. The CDR3 has 14 residues. Germline CDR1 reads SGHRS; CDR2 reads YFSETQ. V shed 3 bases and J shed 6 bases, with 13 bases lying between them. The CDR3 here is CASSSQSGSNEQFF. The CDR3 region has the DNA TGCGCCAGCAGCTCCCAGTCCGGTAGCAATGAGCAGTTCTTC.

This clonotype occurred many times. The rearrangement uses TRBV7-9 and TRBJ2-5; no reliable D call. V lost 9 bases and J lost 3, with 11 bases in between. CDR1 and CDR2 (germline): SEHNR, FQNEAQ (reference sequence). This CDR3 has 12 residues. The CDR3 DNA reads as TGTGCCAGTGGATGGGGAAAAGAGACCCAGTACTTC. This sequence encodes CASGWGKETQYF.

This rearrangement joins TRBV24-1 to TRBJ2-3; tentatively, D is TRBD2 (6 bases). V was shortened by 4 bases and J by 0 bases, with 16 bases between the two germline ends. This CDR3 contains 17 residues. Germline V gives CDR1 KGHDR, CDR2 SFDVKD. CDR3 protein: CATSDSGTAGSTDTQYF. CDR3 DNA: TGTGCCACCAGTGACTCCGGGACGGCGGGAAGCACAGATACGCAGTATTTT.

V is TRBV13 and J is TRBJ2-7, with a possible D match to TRBD2 (5 bases). V lost 8 bases, J lost 3 bases, and 8 bases lay in between. Germline CDR1 PRHDT, CDR2 FYEKMQ (reference sequence). The CDR3 extends over 11 amino acids. CDR3 protein: CASGGLYEQYF. The CDR3 DNA reads TGTGCCAGCGGCGGGCTCTACGAGCAGTACTTC.

CDR3 protein: CAISEPTKLAGAAYEQYF. The CDR3 coding sequence is TGTGCCATCAGTGAGCCGACGAAACTAGCGGGAGCAGCTTACGAGCAGTACTTC. V usage is TRBV10-3 and J usage is TRBJ2-7; 11 nucleotides agree with TRBD2. Germline trimming cut 2 bases from V and 4 bases from J; bases unmatched to any gene: 13. Germline V gene lookup returns CDR1 ENHRY and CDR2 SYGVKD. The CDR3 has 18 residues.

This clonotype was counted a few times. The chain links TRBV7-3 to TRBJ2-1; D may correspond to TRBD1 or TRBD2 (7 bases each). This CDR3 region has 19 residues. V gave up 1 base and J gave up 1 base, with 20 bases separating them. The germline V gene encodes CDR1 SGHTA and CDR2 FQGTGA. CDR3: CASSLSPLTGTKSYNEQFF. As DNA, the CDR3 is TGTGCCAGCAGCTTAAGTCCGTTGACAGGGACTAAATCCTACAATGAGCAGTTCTTC.

This clonotype came up many times. This chain uses TRBV12-3 or TRBV12-4 with TRBJ1-6; maybe TRBD1 (6 bases). The CDR3 totals 13 residues. Trimming removed 5 bases from V and 7 bases from J, with 9 bases in between. The DNA of the CDR3 is TGTGCCAGCAGTCCGGACAGCAATTCACCCCTCCACTTT. This codes for CASSPDSNSPLHF.

The chain joins TRBV28 to TRBJ1-2, with D possibly TRBD1 on 6 matching bases. The CDR3 extends over 14 amino acids. Per germline, CDR1 MDHEN and CDR2 SYDVKM. V lost 7 bases and J 1 base, leaving 13 bases between the germline ends. The CDR3 DNA reads TGTGCCAGCAAAAGGGTGGACAGTAACTATGGCTACACCTTC. As protein: CASKRVDSNYGYTF.

The gene calls are TRBV10-3 and TRBJ1-2; unclear D gene. V lost 0 bases and J 4 bases, leaving 9 bases between the germline ends. The CDR3 is made up of 14 amino acids. Germline CDR1 and CDR2: ENHRY and SYGVKD. The CDR3 region is CAISESSSSYGYTF. CDR3 nucleotides: TGTGCCATCAGTGAGTCGAGTTCATCCTATGGCTACACCTTC.

This clonotype was recorded a few times. The chain couples TRBV3-1 to TRBJ1-1; 9 nucleotides align to TRBD1. This CDR3 is 16 amino acids long. The trim removed 6 bases at V and 9 bases at J, leaving 17 bases unmatched. Germline CDR1 and CDR2: LGHDT and YNNKEL (reference sequence). The CDR3, as DNA: TGTGCCAGCAGTCCGGGACAGGGTCCTCTCCGGGGTAAAGCTTTCTTT. Amino acids: CASSPGQGPLRGKAFF. Combining the CDR3 with reference TRBV3-1 and TRBJ1-1 gives the whole variable domain DTAVSQTPKYLVTQMGNDKSIKCEQNLGHDTMYWYKQDSKKFLKIMFSYNNKELIINETVPNRFSPKSPDKAHLNLHINSLELGDSAVYFCASSPGQGPLRGKAFFGQGTRLTVV.

V is TRBV11-1 and J is TRBJ2-3, with 7 bases aligning to TRBD2. The germline V gene encodes CDR1 SGHAT and CDR2 FQDESV (reference sequence). The ends lost 5 bases at V and 0 bases at J; junction bases unmatched: 5. The CDR3 covers 15 residues. The CDR3 reads CASSPLAVSTDTQYF. Here the CDR3 DNA reads TGTGCCAGCAGCCCGCTAGCGGTAAGCACAGATACGCAGTATTTT.

Turning to this clonotype: The junction shows a germline mismatch at one end, possibly a read error. This sequence joins TRBV5-1 and TRBJ1-4; D gene ambiguous. The CDR3 covers 14 residues. The V gene's germline CDR1 is SGHRS and CDR2 YFSETQ. The DNA of the CDR3 is TGCGCCAGCAGTTACAGAGAGACTAATGAAAAACTGGTTTTT. Protein sequence: CASSYRETNEKLVF.

The chain couples TRBV10-3 to TRBJ1-6, with 7 bases that match TRBD1. Germline CDR1 and CDR2: ENHRY and SYGVKD. CDR3 length: 14 amino acids. Trimming removed 7 bases from V and 6 bases from J; junction bases left unmatched: 6. CDR3 in amino acids: CAIKGDSGNSPLHF. In DNA, the CDR3 is TGTGCCATCAAGGGGGACAGCGGTAATTCACCCCTCCACTTT.

This clonotype was detected many times. The rearrangement links TRBV5-1 to TRBJ1-2, with 7 bases matching TRBD1. J lost 8 bases, V lost 3 bases, and 4 bases had no gene match. CDR1 SGHRS and CDR2 YFSETQ come from the germline V gene. The CDR3 length is 12 residues. For the CDR3, the DNA is TGCGCCAGCAGCTCTCAGGGGGACGGCTACACCTTC. As protein: CASSSQGDGYTF.

This clonotype was counted between two and nine times. The chain couples TRBV19 to TRBJ1-1; no firm D call. V shed 7 bases and J shed 4 bases, with 13 bases lying between them. Germline loops: CDR1 LNHDA, CDR2 SQIVND (reference sequence). The CDR3 covers 13 residues. The CDR3 bases are TGTGCCAGTATCACTCGGGAAGGCACTGAAGCTTTCTTT. This sequence encodes CASITREGTEAFF.

Many counts were recorded for this clonotype. This chain joins TRBV6-1 and TRBJ2-3; D possibly corresponds to TRBD2 (5 bases). Looked up from germline, CDR1 is MNHNS and CDR2 is SASEGT. The CDR3 sequence is 15 residues long. V was cut by 6 bases and J by 7 bases, with 20 bases left in between. Here the CDR3 reads CASSSWGVNANTQYF. CDR3 nucleotides: TGTGCCAGCAGCTCTTGGGGAGTTAATGCGAATACGCAGTATTTT.

The sample holds many counts of this clonotype. V and J are TRBV5-1 and TRBJ2-1; 7 bases are a match to TRBD1. The germline V gene encodes CDR1 SGHRS and CDR2 YFSETQ. The CDR3 covers 16 residues. Trimming cost V 4 bases and J 6 bases; bases outside gene matches: 13. CDR3 in DNA: TGCGCCAGCAGCAAAATGACCGGGACAGTCGGCAATGAGCAGTTCTTC. This gives the protein CASSKMTGTVGNEQFF. Full variable domain (missing parts from reference TRBV5-1 and TRBJ2-1): KAGVTQTPRYLIKTRGQQVTLSCSPISGHRSVSWYQQTPGQGLQFLFEYFSETQRNKGNFPGRFSGRQFSNSRSEMNVSTLELGDSALYLCASSKMTGTVGNEQFFGPGTRLTVL.

The DNA for the CDR3 is TGTGCCAGCAGCCGAACCGGGACTAGCACAGATACGCAGTATTTT. Protein sequence: CASSRTGTSTDTQYF. The rearrangement links TRBV7-3 to TRBJ2-3; D is perhaps TRBD2 (6 bases). The ends were cut back, 5 bases at V and 0 bases at J, with 12 bases in the middle. This CDR3 spans 15 amino acids. The germline gives CDR1 SGHTA, CDR2 FQGTGA.

About this clonotype: It may be a read error: a sequence one base away is much more abundant. The chain is built from TRBV5-5 and TRBJ2-7, with D possibly TRBD1 on 5 matching bases. This CDR3 region has 13 residues. Germline values: CDR1 SGHKS, CDR2 YYEKEE (reference sequence). V lost 5 bases, J lost 2 bases, and 11 bases lay in between. The CDR3 protein is CASSQRGTYEQYF. CDR3 coding DNA: TGTGCCAGCAGTCAAAGGGGAACCTACGAGCAGTACTTC.

This clonotype showed up just a few times. Germline and junction disagree at one end, which may indicate a read error. V and J are TRBV10-3 and TRBJ2-1; the match to TRBD1 covers 11 bases. Per the germline V gene, CDR1 is ENHRY and CDR2 is SYGVKD. CDR3 length: 16 amino acids. The chain's CDR3 is CASSATGTGGGREQFF. The CDR3 DNA sequence: TGTGCCAGCAGTGCTACCGGGACAGGGGGTGGGCGTGAGCAGTTCTTC.

This clonotype showed up just once. The J gene is TRBJ2-1, the V gene TRBV5-6; D call uncertain. The ends were cut back, 1 base at V and 9 bases at J, with 8 bases in the middle. CDR3 length: 12 residues. Germline V gene data show CDR1 as SGHDT and CDR2 as YYEEEE. Written as DNA, the CDR3 is TGTGCCAGCAGCTTGAGAACCCCTGAGCAGTTCTTC. Translation gives CASSLRTPEQFF. The whole variable domain, remainder taken from reference TRBV5-6 and TRBJ2-1, is DAGVTQSPTHLIKTRGQQVTLRCSPKSGHDTVSWYQQALGQGPQFIFQYYEEEERQRGNFPDRFSGHQFPNYSSELNVNALLLGDSALYLCASSLRTPEQFFGPGTRLTVL.

This clonotype was seen repeatedly, ten times or more. The chain joins TRBV19 to TRBJ1-5, with TRBD1 matching 8 bases. V was clipped by 4 bases and J by 3 bases; unmatched bases: 5. The germline V gene encodes CDR1 LNHDA and CDR2 SQIVND (reference sequence). The CDR3 totals 15 residues. The CDR3 spells CASSTGTGPNQPQHF. The CDR3 DNA reads as TGTGCCAGTAGTACCGGGACAGGCCCCAATCAGCCCCAGCATTTT.

V gene TRBV2 combines with J gene TRBJ2-1; D uncertain. CDR1 is SNHLY, CDR2 FYNNEI, per germline. V gave up 3 bases and J gave up 5 bases, with 14 bases separating them. This CDR3 is 15 amino acids long. Here the CDR3 reads CASSDYRRTHNEQFF. In DNA form, the CDR3 reads TGTGCCAGCAGTGATTATCGGAGAACCCACAATGAGCAGTTCTTC.

This clonotype was observed a handful of times. The chain combines TRBV18 with TRBJ2-1; D possibly corresponds to TRBD2 (5 bases). CDR3 size: 13 residues. V was clipped by 1 base and J by 9 bases, with 10 bases between them. CDR1 and CDR2 (germline): KGHSH, LQKENI. CDR3 sequence (DNA): TGTGCCAGCTCACCACTGAGGGATGTTGAGCAGTTCTTC. Amino acids: CASSPLRDVEQFF.

The table lists this clonotype with many counts. The CDR3 DNA sequence: TGCGCCCTACAACCTAGTGGGGCCTACAATGAGCAGTTCTTC. This encodes CALQPSGAYNEQFF. The chain joins TRBV4-1 to TRBJ2-1; unclear D gene. V was pared by 11 bases and J by 2 bases, with 16 bases between. The CDR3 has 14 residues. Germline assignment: CDR1 MGHRA and CDR2 YSYEKL.